Sequencing of this T cell receptor beta chain was carried out in a study of blood T cells in healthy people across ages. This clonotype came up a few times. The germline V gene encodes CDR1 LGHDT and CDR2 YNNKEL (reference sequence). There are 14 residues in the CDR3. The V and J ends lost 8 bases and 4 bases respectively, with 17 bases between them. The use of a sample-barcoded 5' primer and a J-beta primer mix characterized a second PCR of roughly 6 to 12 cycles. TCRdb passed the 5' RACE reads through MiXCR, listing each CDR3 protein once. This table holds approximately 780,000 distinct CDR3 sequences, roughly 25% found once. This sample was also put to use in a study of T cells of mothers and their children. From that paper: About six children, together with their three healthy Caucasian mothers, made up the donors.

Material for sequencing was blood. The clonotype originates from a boy younger than 18 in good health. The V and J genes are TRBV3-1 and TRBJ2-5; a weak D match, TRBD2 (6 bases). CDR3 residues: CASGPGRSRETQYF. DNA of the CDR3: TGTGCCAGCGGCCCGGGGAGGAGCCGAGAGACCCAGTACTTC.